This T cell receptor beta chain was captured by sequencing in a study of cytomegalovirus exposure and HLA in healthy donors. At the level of the study: Of over 300 genotyped donors, more than 75% clustered with self-reported Caucasian donors.

The CDR3 is 14 residues long. V shed 6 bases, J shed 5 bases, and the junction held 5 bases outside the gene matches. Germline V lookup: CDR1 SNHLY, CDR2 FYNNEI. Use of 60 Vbeta and 13 Jbeta primers characterized the PCR. Sequencing used immunoSEQ multiplex PCR; TCRdb keeps in-frame clones, though not all of them. The repertoire holds 110,000 or so clones, with 65% to 75% as singletons. The table lists this clone with a few counts. The chain carries TRBV2 and TRBJ2-1, with TRBD1 identical over 9 bases. The clonotype was recovered from a woman in her thirties or forties in good health and CMV-seropositive. Material for sequencing was PBMCs. For the CDR3, the DNA is TGTGCCAGCAGACGACAGGGGGGCAACAATGAGCAGTTCTTC. Encoded protein: CASRRQGGNNEQFF.